The clone carrying this T cell receptor beta chain has only a few counts. In germline, CDR1 is SQVTM, CDR2 ANQGSEA. This CDR3 is 13 amino acids long. Trimming at V came to 4 bases and at J to 6 bases, leaving 6 bases not matched to a gene. This sample was included in a study of T-cell memory formation after mild COVID-19. On the study more broadly: The study found TCR clusters largely donor specific.

From the 5' RACE reads, TCRdb called clonotypes with MiXCR, one entry per CDR3 protein. Here the sample spans approximately 290,000 distinct CDR3 sequences, roughly 19% being singletons. The TCR was taken from a man between 18 and 35 years old who had mild COVID-19 (a few samples of this study predate the infection). Cell type and time point are not known. Sequenced input: PBMCs or a T cell subset sorted from them (not recorded which). The chain is built from TRBV29-1 and TRBJ1-1, with TRBD1 identical over 9 bases. The CDR3 loop reads CSVVDRGEAEAFF. The CDR3 nucleotides read TGCAGCGTTGTGGACAGGGGCGAGGCTGAAGCTTTCTTT.